Following are 22 T cell receptor beta chains from one sample sequenced in a study of STAT5B mutations in CD4+ large granular lymphocyte leukemia. Generated by immunoSEQ multiplex PCR, the TCRdb table keeps only in-frame clones and is missing some. The data show about 30,000 clones, just under 75% seen once. The sample was CD4+ T cells from blood buffy coats. Every receptor here comes from a human donor in good health.

The V and J genes are TRBV11-3 and TRBJ2-7; D is possibly TRBD1 or TRBD2 (5 bases each). The V end was cut by 1 base, the J end by 3 bases, with 7 bases between. CDR3 length: 13 residues. Germline V gene sequence: CDR1 SGHNT, CDR2 YENEEA. The CDR3 DNA reads as TGTGCCAGCAGCTTAGGGGGACGCTACGAGCAGTACTTC. As protein: CASSLGGRYEQYF.

The rearrangement links TRBV19 to TRBJ1-1, with 7 bases that match TRBD1. Looked up from germline, CDR1 is LNHDA and CDR2 is SQIVND (reference sequence). Trimming removed 6 bases from V and 4 bases from J; junction bases left unmatched: 5. The CDR3 is 13 residues long. CDR3 bases: TGTGCCAGTAGCAGACAGGGTGGCACTGAAGCTTTCTTT. Residues: CASSRQGGTEAFF.

V usage is TRBV11-3 and J usage is TRBJ2-1, with 12 bases that match TRBD2. The length of the CDR3 is 18 residues. The V gene end was trimmed by 5 bases and the J gene end by 7 bases; junction bases not matched to a gene: 15. Germline loops: CDR1 SGHNT, CDR2 YENEEA. The chain's CDR3 is CASSPSASGRAALNEQFF. CDR3 nucleotide sequence: TGTGCCAGCAGCCCCTCCGCTAGCGGGAGGGCCGCTTTGAATGAGCAGTTCTTC.

The gene calls are TRBV2 and TRBJ1-1; 10 nucleotides line up with TRBD1. The CDR3 is 18 residues long. V shed 4 bases, J shed 4 bases, and the junction held 15 bases outside the gene matches. The germline V gene has CDR1 SNHLY and CDR2 FYNNEI. The CDR3 sequence is CASSGVSEARDRGTEAFF. The DNA of the CDR3 is TGTGCCAGCAGTGGGGTCAGTGAGGCAAGGGACAGGGGCACTGAAGCTTTCTTT.

The chain has TRBV9 and TRBJ2-7; D might be TRBD1 or TRBD2, each matching 5 bases. This CDR3 is 14 amino acids long. Germline V gene lookup returns CDR1 SGDLS and CDR2 YYNGEE. Trimming took 6 bases from V and 3 from J, leaving 16 bases between them. The CDR3 is CASNRDGRIYEQYF. The CDR3, as DNA: TGTGCCAGCAACCGGGACGGAAGAATCTACGAGCAGTACTTC. Full variable domain (remainder filled in from reference TRBV9 and TRBJ2-7): DSGVTQTPKHLITATGQRVTLRCSPRSGDLSVYWYQQSLDQGLQFLIQYYNGEERAKGNILERFSAQQFPDLHSELNLSSLELGDSALYFCASNRDGRIYEQYFGPGTRLTVT.

The chain joins TRBV7-9 to TRBJ2-2; weak D call: TRBD2 (5 bases). Trimming took 7 bases from V and 0 from J, leaving 15 bases between them. Germline values: CDR1 SEHNR, CDR2 FQNEAQ (reference sequence). This CDR3 has 16 residues. For the CDR3, the DNA is TGTGCCAGCACAGCTTACGGGGAATCGAACACCGGGGAGCTGTTTTTT. This gives the protein CASTAYGESNTGELFF.

The chain recombines TRBV5-6 with TRBJ1-2; D is unclear. The CDR3 spans 15 residues. Germline values: CDR1 SGHDT, CDR2 YYEEEE. V shed 4 bases and J shed 4 bases, with 17 bases lying between them. CDR3 residues: CASSPERKYSYGYTF. For the CDR3, the DNA is TGTGCCAGCAGCCCAGAGCGGAAGTACTCCTATGGCTACACCTTC.

The chain is built from TRBV30 and TRBJ2-2, with a weak D call TRBD2 (5 bases). Trimming took 2 bases from V and 6 from J, leaving 13 bases between them. The CDR3 is 14 residues long. Germline values: CDR1 GTSNPN, CDR2 SVGIG (reference sequence). CDR3 sequence reads: CAWSLEGWAGELFF. The CDR3 nucleotides are TGTGCCTGGAGTTTAGAGGGATGGGCCGGGGAGCTGTTTTTT.

This clone came up a few times. The chain employs TRBV29-1 and TRBJ1-1, with D perhaps matching TRBD1 (6 bases). The length of the CDR3 is 12 residues. Germline V gene data show CDR1 as SQVTM and CDR2 as ANQGSEA. V lost 7 bases and J 0 bases, leaving 9 bases between the germline ends. CDR3 DNA: TGCAGCGCGGGACATCTGAACACTGAAGCTTTCTTT. This gives the protein CSAGHLNTEAFF.

This chain links TRBV27 with TRBJ2-5, with TRBD2 identical over 12 bases. This CDR3 has 15 amino acids. The V and J ends lost 5 bases and 5 bases, in that order; junction bases with no gene match: 6. CDR1 and CDR2 from the germline V gene are MNHEY and SMNVEV (reference sequence). The CDR3 nucleotides read TGTGCCAGCAGTGCACGACTAGCGGGGGCCGAGACCCAGTACTTC. This encodes CASSARLAGAETQYF.

This clone was seen a handful of times. CDR3 DNA sequence: TGTGCCAGCAATAGGGGGCGTGAAAAACTGTTTTTT. This sequence encodes CASNRGREKLFF. This chain links TRBV9 with TRBJ1-4, with 7 bases that match TRBD1. The CDR3 is 12 residues long. J was trimmed by 7 bases and V by 6 bases; bases with no gene match: 3. Germline V CDR1 and CDR2: SGDLS, YYNGEE.

V usage is TRBV5-5 and J usage is TRBJ2-3; 9 positions match TRBD2. Germline CDR1 is SGHKS and CDR2 is YYEKEE (reference sequence). The CDR3 totals 17 residues. V lost 0 bases, J lost 2 bases, and 7 bases stayed unmatched. This CDR3 is CASSLVRASGATDTQYF. The CDR3 DNA reads TGTGCCAGCAGCTTGGTTAGAGCTAGCGGGGCCACAGATACGCAGTATTTT.

This clone has only one observation. The junction differs from germline at one of its ends, possibly a read error. The identical CDR3 is also encoded by other nucleotide sequences in the sample. V gene TRBV9 combines with J gene TRBJ1-4; 11 bases map to TRBD1. Germline loops: CDR1 SGDLS, CDR2 YYNGEE. The length of the CDR3 is 17 residues. CDR3 sequence: CASSVTGQGAANEKLFF. The DNA for the CDR3 is TGTGCTAGCAGCGTTACTGGACAGGGGGCCGCTAATGAAAAACTGTTTTTT.

V is TRBV7-2 and J is TRBJ2-7; D remains unclear. Trimming shortened V by 0 bases and J by 7 bases, and 13 bases separated the two germline ends. This CDR3 comprises 14 residues. CDR1 is SGHTA and CDR2 is FQGNSA in the germline V gene. In DNA form, the CDR3 reads TGTGCCAGCAGCTTAGCGCCCCTCCTGGGGGAGCAGTACGTC. Amino acids: CASSLAPLLGEQYV.

The chain links TRBV6-6 to TRBJ2-7; 7 bases fit TRBD1. Germline V gives CDR1 MNHNY, CDR2 SVGAGI (reference sequence). The CDR3 consists of 13 residues. V dropped 10 bases and J dropped 3; count of bases not matched to a gene: 9. The CDR3 reads CAKAPGTDYEQYV. CDR3 in DNA: TGTGCCAAAGCTCCCGGGACAGACTACGAGCAGTACGTC.

V is TRBV11-3 and J is TRBJ2-3, with a weak D call TRBD1 (6 bases). Germline V CDR1 and CDR2: SGHNT, YENEEA. The CDR3 sequence is 16 residues long. V lost 2 bases, J lost 0 bases, and 12 bases lay in between. CDR3 nucleotides: TGTGCCAGCAGCTTAAGAGAGGGGGACAGCACAGATACGCAGTATTTT. Its translation: CASSLREGDSTDTQYF. Complete variable domain (other parts from reference TRBV11-3 and TRBJ2-3): EAGVVQSPRYKIIEKKQPVAFWCNPISGHNTLYWYLQNLGQGPELLIRYENEEAVDDSQLPKDRFSAERLKGVDSTLKIQPAELGDSAVYLCASSLREGDSTDTQYFGPGTRLTVL.

The V and J genes are TRBV7-2 and TRBJ2-3; 13 positions agree with TRBD2. V lost 5 bases and J lost 3; bases outside the gene matches: 14. Germline V lookup: CDR1 SGHTA, CDR2 FQGNSA. This CDR3 has 19 residues. The chain's CDR3 is CASSEHGTSGKGRTDTQYF. The CDR3 DNA reads as TGTGCCAGCAGCGAGCACGGGACTAGCGGGAAGGGGCGGACAGATACGCAGTATTTT.

The chain carries TRBV6-5 and TRBJ1-6, with D uncertain. Germline V CDR1 and CDR2: MNHEY, SVGAGI. Trimming took off 4 bases at V and 6 bases at J, with 13 bases between the two ends. This CDR3 contains 15 residues. The CDR3 reads CASSLSTPLNSPLHF. The CDR3 DNA follows: TGTGCCAGCAGTTTATCGACCCCACTTAATTCACCCCTCCACTTT.

The chain links TRBV5-8 to TRBJ1-4; D may be TRBD1 (6 bases). Germline V gene lookup returns CDR1 SGHTS and CDR2 YDEGEE. The length of the CDR3 is 19 residues. V lost 3 bases and J lost 0, with 21 bases in between. The CDR3 protein is CASSSGRGLLRATNEKLFF. The CDR3 DNA follows: TGTGCCAGCAGCTCGGGCAGGGGCCTCTTGCGTGCAACTAATGAAAAACTGTTTTTT.

A single count supports this clone. The chain combines TRBV6-5 with TRBJ2-3; 8 nucleotides align to TRBD1. The germline V gene encodes CDR1 MNHEY and CDR2 SVGAGI. The CDR3 is made up of 13 amino acids. The V and J ends lost 8 bases and 3 bases, in that order; junction bases with no gene match: 4. As DNA, the CDR3 is TGTGCCAGCGCGGACAGGGCGACAGATACGCAGTATTTT. It translates to CASADRATDTQYF.

This chain joins TRBV5-1 and TRBJ2-7; 12 bases are shared with TRBD1. CDR1 and CDR2 (germline): SGHRS, YFSETQ. The length of the CDR3 is 15 residues. J gave up 1 base and V 7 bases, and 6 bases lay outside the gene matches. The CDR3 reads CASGSGQGASYEQYF. The CDR3 region has the DNA TGCGCCAGCGGCTCGGGACAGGGGGCTTCCTACGAGCAGTACTTC.

This clone was observed a handful of times. The chain uses TRBV6-6 and TRBJ1-5; tentative D call: TRBD1 (5 bases). The CDR3 has 14 residues. Germline V gene lookup returns CDR1 MNHNY and CDR2 SVGAGI (reference sequence). V was cut by 8 bases and J by 2 bases, with 13 bases left in between. CDR3 nucleotide sequence: TGTGCCAGCGAGGCGGGGGGGGGCAATCAGCCCCAGCATTTT. Its protein is CASEAGGGNQPQHF.